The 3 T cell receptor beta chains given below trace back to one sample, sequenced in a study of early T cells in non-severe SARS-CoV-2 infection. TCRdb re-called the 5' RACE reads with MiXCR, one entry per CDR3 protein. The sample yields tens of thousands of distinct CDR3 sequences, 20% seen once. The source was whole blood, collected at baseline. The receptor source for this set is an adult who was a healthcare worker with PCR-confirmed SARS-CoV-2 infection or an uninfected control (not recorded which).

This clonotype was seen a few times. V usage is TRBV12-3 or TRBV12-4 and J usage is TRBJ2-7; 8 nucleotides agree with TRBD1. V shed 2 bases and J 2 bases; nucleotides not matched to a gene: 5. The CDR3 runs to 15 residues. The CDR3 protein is CASSLLGQGPYEQYF. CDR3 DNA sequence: TGTGCCAGCAGTTTACTCGGACAGGGCCCCTACGAGCAGTACTTC.

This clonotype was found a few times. The CDR3 protein is CSVEEVNSSGYTF. CDR3 bases: TGCAGCGTTGAAGAGGTTAACTCTTCCGGCTACACCTTC. This chain uses TRBV29-1 with TRBJ1-2; D not certain. The CDR3 spans 13 residues. V dropped 0 bases and J dropped 8 bases, with 13 bases sitting between them. Germline lookup yields CDR1 SQVTM and CDR2 ANQGSEA.

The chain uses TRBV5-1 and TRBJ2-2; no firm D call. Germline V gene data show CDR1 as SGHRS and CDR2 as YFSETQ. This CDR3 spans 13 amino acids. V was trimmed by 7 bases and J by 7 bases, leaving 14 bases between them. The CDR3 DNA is TGCGCCAGCCGTCCCCCCTCGGGCGGGGAGCTGTTTTTT. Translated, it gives CASRPPSGGELFF. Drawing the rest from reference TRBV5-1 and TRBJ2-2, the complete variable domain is KAGVTQTPRYLIKTRGQQVTLSCSPISGHRSVSWYQQTPGQGLQFLFEYFSETQRNKGNFPGRFSGRQFSNSRSEMNVSTLELGDSALYLCASRPPSGGELFFGEGSRLTVL.